Below, 24 T cell receptor beta chains from the same sample are listed, as sequenced in a study of T cell repertoires in cytomegalovirus infection. Each CDR3 protein gets one entry after TCRdb re-called the reads with MiXCR. The data show about 570,000 distinct CDR3 sequences, with 35% to 50% seen just once and around 46% held by the top ten. Their antigens remain unidentified. The sample consisted of cultured PBMCs, taken from culture after CMV antigen stimulation. These receptor sequences come from a human donor in good health (CMV status not recorded). Some clones in this sample may be carry-over from other donors' samples.

The chain uses TRBV27 and TRBJ2-2, with TRBD2 matching over 9 bases. The CDR3 sequence is 13 residues long. The germline gives CDR1 MNHEY, CDR2 SMNVEV (reference sequence). Trimming cost V 7 bases and J 5 bases; bases outside gene matches: 2. DNA for the CDR3: TGTGCCAGCAAGGCGGGGGGGACCGGGGAGCTGTTTTTT. This translates into CASKAGGTGELFF.

This clonotype was seen once. The J gene is TRBJ2-1, the V gene TRBV4-1; TRBD2 agrees at 8 bases. The CDR3 loop spans 15 amino acids. V gave up 1 base and J gave up 4 bases; unmatched junction bases: 3. The germline gives CDR1 MGHRA, CDR2 YSYEKL. The CDR3 loop reads CASSQVGTRYNEQFF. The CDR3, as DNA: TGCGCCAGCAGCCAAGTGGGGACTAGGTACAATGAGCAGTTCTTC.

V is TRBV25-1 and J is TRBJ1-2, with TRBD1 identical over 9 bases. This CDR3 is 16 amino acids long. V lost 1 base, J lost 4 bases, and 7 bases stayed unmatched. CDR1 is MGHDK and CDR2 is SYGVNS in the germline V gene. The CDR3 is CASSELAVGQGYGYTF. The CDR3 nucleotides read TGTGCCAGCAGTGAATTGGCGGTGGGACAGGGCTATGGCTACACCTTC.

V gene TRBV7-8 combines with J gene TRBJ2-3, with a tentative D call TRBD1 (5 bases). The CDR3 sequence is 13 residues long. V was cut by 3 bases and J by 14 bases, with 18 bases left in between. Germline V gives CDR1 SGHVS, CDR2 FQNEAQ. The CDR3 loop reads CASSFGRVGVLYF. The CDR3 nucleotides read TGTGCCAGCAGCTTCGGACGAGTAGGGGTGCTGTATTTT.

The chain uses TRBV7-6 and TRBJ2-7, with TRBD2 matching over 9 bases. Germline lookup yields CDR1 SGHVS and CDR2 FNYEAQ. J lost 5 bases, V lost 0 bases, and 11 bases had no gene match. CDR3 length: 17 residues. CDR3 amino acids: CASSLARGSGRKDEQYF. The CDR3 region has the DNA TGTGCCAGCAGCTTAGCGAGGGGGAGCGGGAGGAAAGACGAGCAGTACTTC.

The CDR3 coding sequence is TGTGCCAGCAGTTTAATGCTGAACTATGGCTACACCTTC. Residues: CASSLMLNYGYTF. The chain is built from TRBV12-3 or TRBV12-4 and TRBJ1-2; D not certain. Trimming cost V 2 bases and J 2 bases, with 6 bases left between them. The CDR3 consists of 13 residues.

This clonotype was found many times. The CDR3 DNA reads TGTGCCAGCAGCTTGGCGAGGAGCACAGATACGCAGTATTTT. Amino acid sequence: CASSLARSTDTQYF. The chain combines TRBV7-2 with TRBJ2-3; D gene ambiguous. V was trimmed by 3 bases and J by 0 bases, leaving 7 bases between them. CDR3 length: 14 residues. Germline V gene data show CDR1 as SGHTA and CDR2 as FQGNSA.

V and J are TRBV7-2 and TRBJ1-6; D gene unclear. With 4 bases removed from V and 9 bases from J, the gap between germline ends came to 13 bases. CDR3 size: 14 residues. CDR1 is SGHTA and CDR2 is FQGNSA in the germline V gene. CDR3 DNA sequence: TGTGCCAGCAGCTACCGGGAGCTGGGTTCACCCCTCCACTTT. Encoded protein: CASSYRELGSPLHF.

The table lists this clonotype with a few counts. The chain recombines TRBV7-2 with TRBJ2-2, with D maybe TRBD2 (5 bases). This CDR3 contains 13 residues. Trimming took off 5 bases at V and 7 bases at J, with 11 bases between the two ends. The germline CDR1 and CDR2 sequences are SGHTA and FQGNSA. In DNA form, the CDR3 reads TGTGCCAGCAGCCCCTCTAGCCTCGGGGAGCTGTTTTTT. Translation gives CASSPSSLGELFF.

This clonotype was recorded a few times. V is TRBV5-1 and J is TRBJ2-7; a weak D match, TRBD2 (7 bases). CDR3 length: 15 residues. The germline V gene encodes CDR1 SGHRS and CDR2 YFSETQ. V was pared by 0 bases and J by 7 bases, with 17 bases between. CDR3 in amino acids: CASSLAGGGAGEQYF. CDR3 nucleotides: TGCGCCAGCAGCTTGGCCGGCGGGGGCGCGGGGGAGCAGTACTTC.

The rearrangement uses TRBV7-2 and TRBJ1-5, with 9 bases that match TRBD1. CDR1 is SGHTA and CDR2 is FQGNSA in the germline V gene. This CDR3 region has 16 residues. The trim removed 1 base at V and 6 bases at J, leaving 7 bases unmatched. The CDR3 region has the DNA TGTGCCAGCAGCTTAGGTGGGGACAGGGTGAGTCAGCCCCAGCATTTT. It translates to CASSLGGDRVSQPQHF.

This clonotype occurred a few times. V usage is TRBV7-2 and J usage is TRBJ2-5, with D tentatively TRBD1 (6 bases). CDR1 SGHTA and CDR2 FQGNSA come from the germline V gene. The length of the CDR3 is 17 residues. The V end was cut by 1 base, the J end by 0 bases, with 15 bases between. The CDR3 region is CASSLGGPLGNQETQYF. CDR3 nucleotide sequence: TGTGCCAGCAGCTTAGGGGGGCCCTTGGGAAACCAAGAGACCCAGTACTTC.

The chain carries TRBV20-1 and TRBJ2-5; D possibly corresponds to TRBD1 (5 bases). CDR3 length: 13 amino acids. Germline loops: CDR1 DFQATT, CDR2 SNEGSKA (reference sequence). Trimming removed 4 bases at V and 5 bases at J, with 14 bases between. DNA for the CDR3: TGCAGTGCTAATCAGGGTCCAGGGGAGACCCAGTACTTC. Translated: CSANQGPGETQYF.

The chain is built from TRBV6-2 or TRBV6-3 and TRBJ2-7; 11 bases align to TRBD2. From germline, CDR1 is MNHEY and CDR2 SVGEGT. This CDR3 contains 16 residues. V shed 5 bases and J 6 bases; nucleotides not matched to a gene: 12. Written as DNA, the CDR3 is TGTGCCAGCAGTGCCTCACTAGCGGGAGTGTTCCTCGAGCAGTACTTC. Its translation: CASSASLAGVFLEQYF.

The rearrangement joins TRBV19 to TRBJ1-4; D is unclear. The CDR3 has 15 amino acids. Deletions cut 7 bases from V and 0 bases from J, with 12 bases between. Germline CDR1 is LNHDA and CDR2 is SQIVND (reference sequence). The CDR3 nucleotides are TGTGCCAGTAAGGATAATCCGTCAACTAATGAAAAACTGTTTTTT. Translated, it gives CASKDNPSTNEKLFF.

As DNA, the CDR3 is TGTGCCAGCAGCACCCGGGCAGGGAATAGCAATCAGCCCCAGCATTTT. It codes for CASSTRAGNSNQPQHF. V gene TRBV7-2 combines with J gene TRBJ1-5, with D tentatively TRBD1 (5 bases). Germline V gene sequence: CDR1 SGHTA, CDR2 FQGNSA. V gave up 5 bases and J gave up 0 bases, with 14 bases separating them. CDR3 size: 16 residues.

The chain joins TRBV20-1 to TRBJ1-4, with D maybe TRBD1 (5 bases). This CDR3 has 14 residues. Germline lookup yields CDR1 DFQATT and CDR2 SNEGSKA (reference sequence). Between the trimmed V and J ends, which lost 3 bases and 8 bases, there was a span of 16 bases. The CDR3 DNA reads TGCAGTGCTAGTCGTCAGGGCTTAAGAGAAAAACTGTTTTTT. Its protein product is CSASRQGLREKLFF.

This chain uses TRBV7-9 with TRBJ2-5; D gene uncertain. The CDR3 has 13 residues. Germline V lookup: CDR1 SEHNR, CDR2 FQNEAQ (reference sequence). V was pared by 6 bases and J by 5 bases, with 13 bases between. CDR3 loop: CASSSNDGETQYF. In DNA, the CDR3 is TGTGCCAGCAGTTCGAACGACGGCGAGACCCAGTACTTC.

With respect to this clonotype: The junction and the germline gene differ at one end; a read error may be behind it. This chain links TRBV12-3 or TRBV12-4 with TRBJ2-7; D may be TRBD1 (6 bases). The CDR3 length is 11 residues. CDR3 in amino acids: CASRMGQSLNF. Written as DNA, the CDR3 is TGTGCCAGCAGGATGGGACAATCCTTGAACTTC.

The chain is built from TRBV6-1 and TRBJ2-5, with 11 positions matching TRBD2. The V segment lost 10 bases and the J segment 2 bases; nucleotides outside the gene matches: 15. The germline V gene encodes CDR1 MNHNS and CDR2 SASEGT. This CDR3 has 17 amino acids. The CDR3 sequence: CAIRDPSGGSEQETQYF. In DNA form, the CDR3 reads TGTGCCATCAGGGACCCTAGCGGGGGGTCTGAACAAGAGACCCAGTACTTC.

This clonotype was seen only a few times. The chain employs TRBV28 and TRBJ1-6; TRBD1 might be the D (6 bases). The germline V gene encodes CDR1 MDHEN and CDR2 SYDVKM. This CDR3 has 15 amino acids. The V gene lost 6 bases and the J gene lost 7 bases, with 16 bases spanning the gap. CDR3 residues: CASRGGAMRNSPLHF. CDR3 coding DNA: TGTGCCAGCAGGGGGGGGGCAATGAGGAATTCACCCCTCCACTTT. Filled out from reference TRBV28 and TRBJ1-6, the complete variable domain reads DVKVTQSSRYLVKRTGEKVFLECVQDMDHENMFWYRQDPGLGLRLIYFSYDVKMKEKGDIPEGYSVSREKKERFSLILESASTNQTSMYLCASRGGAMRNSPLHFGNGTRLTVT.

This clonotype was picked up a small number of times. The CDR3 spells CASSGTSGRVNEQFF. The CDR3 nucleotides read TGTGCCAGCAGTGGGACTAGCGGGAGAGTGAATGAGCAGTTCTTC. The chain has TRBV2 and TRBJ2-1; 13 positions match TRBD2. The germline V gene encodes CDR1 SNHLY and CDR2 FYNNEI. This CDR3 spans 15 amino acids. Trimming at V came to 4 bases and at J to 7 bases, leaving 4 bases not matched to a gene.

In its sample, this clonotype was seen a few times. V and J are TRBV6-2 or TRBV6-3 and TRBJ2-4; weak D call: TRBD1 (6 bases). CDR3 size: 11 residues. Germline values: CDR1 MNHEY, CDR2 SVGEGT. Between the trimmed V and J ends, which lost 7 bases and 13 bases, there was a span of 14 bases. As DNA, the CDR3 is TGTGCCAGCACACACTTGGGACACCAGTACTTC. The encoded protein is CASTHLGHQYF.

The J gene is TRBJ2-3, the V gene TRBV20-1, with TRBD2 identical over 11 bases. Germline CDR1 is DFQATT and CDR2 is SNEGSKA (reference sequence). Trimming took 6 bases from V and 8 from J; bases not matched to a gene: 13. The CDR3 contains 15 residues. In DNA, the CDR3 is TGCAGTGCGATCGCGGGACTAGCGGACGGGGGTACGCAGTATTTT. As protein: CSAIAGLADGGTQYF.